This is a list of T cell receptor beta chains from one sample in a study of blood T cells in healthy people across ages. TCRdb ran MiXCR on the 5' RACE reads and lists one entry per CDR3 protein. The sample holds 750,000 to 850,000 distinct CDR3 sequences, more than 20% seen once. Another study also made use of these data, one on T cells of mothers and their children.

The sequencing sample was made of blood. Receptors were obtained from a boy aged 5-17 years in good health. The CDR3 runs from the conserved cysteine through the conserved F or W. Fields, in order: V gene, clone size, J gene, D gene, CDR3 protein, CDR3 DNA. D genes are given only for firm matches. Not every row has a clone size; where given, it reads once, few, many or a size class.

TRBV7-6,.,TRBJ2-7,.,CASSFRDGRYEQYF,TGTGCCAGCAGCTTCCGGGACGGTCGCTACGAGCAGTACTTC
TRBV7-9,.,TRBJ1-4,.,CASSPWGTATTSTNEKLFF,TGTGCCAGCAGCCCCTGGGGTACAGCCACTACATCAACTAATGAAAAACTGTTTTTT
TRBV29-1,few,TRBJ2-3,.,CSVELVGPPADTQYF,TGCAGCGTTGAACTAGTAGGCCCCCCTGCAGATACGCAGTATTTT
TRBV20-1,few,TRBJ2-7,.,CSASPIQETAYEQYF,TGCAGTGCTAGCCCGATCCAGGAGACGGCCTACGAGCAGTACTTC
TRBV15,.,TRBJ2-2,.,CATSRARGANTGELFF,TGTGCCACCAGCAGAGCGAGAGGAGCGAACACCGGGGAGCTGTTTTTT
TRBV6-2/TRBV6-3,.,TRBJ1-1,.,CASSYTLNTEAFF,TGTGCCAGCAGTTATACCCTGAACACTGAAGCTTTCTTT
TRBV20-1,.,TRBJ2-5,TRBD1,CSARAQDRGREQYF,TGCAGTGCTAGGGCCCAGGACAGGGGGCGAGAGCAGTACTTC
TRBV18,.,TRBJ1-2,.,CASSPYSGTDLYGYTF,TGTGCCAGCTCACCTTATTCCGGGACGGACCTATATGGCTACACCTTC
TRBV12-3/TRBV12-4,.,TRBJ2-3,TRBD2,CATDTSGASTDTQYF,TGTGCCACCGATACTAGCGGTGCTAGCACAGATACGCAGTATTTT
TRBV29-1,few,TRBJ2-5,.,CSARIGGRETQYF,TGCAGCGCCCGCATCGGGGGCCGGGAGACCCAGTACTTC
TRBV4-3,.,TRBJ1-2,.,CASSQVAGVGGYTF,TGCGCCAGCAGCCAAGTTGCGGGTGTGGGCGGCTACACCTTC
TRBV7-2,few,TRBJ1-2,TRBD1,CASSLKVGGGYGYTF,TGTGCCAGCAGCTTAAAAGTAGGGGGCGGCTATGGCTACACCTTC
TRBV29-1,.,TRBJ2-1,TRBD1,CSAEAVDRVSYNEQFF,TGCAGCGCCGAAGCGGTGGACAGGGTATCCTACAATGAGCAGTTCTTC
TRBV20-1,.,TRBJ2-5,.,CSARGGLGMGETQYF,TGCAGTGCTAGAGGAGGACTGGGGATGGGTGAGACCCAGTACTTC
TRBV6-1,.,TRBJ2-5,.,CASSEGASPETQYF,TGTGCCAGCAGTGAAGGGGCATCTCCAGAGACCCAGTACTTC
TRBV9,few,TRBJ2-4,TRBD2,CASSPTLAGVNIQYF,TGTGCCAGCAGCCCAACCCTAGCGGGAGTAAACATTCAGTACTTC
TRBV12-3/TRBV12-4,few,TRBJ2-1,.,CASGGLSYNEQFF,TGTGCCAGCGGGGGGCTGTCCTACAATGAGCAGTTCTTC
TRBV4-3,.,TRBJ2-1,.,CASSQDGYGISYNEQFF,TGCGCCAGCAGCCAAGATGGGTATGGGATCTCCTACAATGAGCAGTTCTTC
TRBV6-2/TRBV6-3,.,TRBJ2-7,.,CASTHQAASSYEQYF,TGTGCCAGCACTCACCAAGCGGCCAGCTCCTACGAGCAGTACTTC
TRBV19,.,TRBJ1-1,.,CASSTTGVNTEAFF,TGTGCCAGTAGTACGACAGGTGTGAACACTGAAGCTTTCTTT
TRBV11-2,.,TRBJ1-4,TRBD1,CASSSGGLEKLFF,TGTGCCAGCAGCTCAGGGGGCCTTGAAAAACTGTTTTTT
TRBV7-9,.,TRBJ2-3,.,CASSFCTGEDTQYF,TGTGCCAGCAGCTTTTGCACAGGTGAAGATACGCAGTATTTT
TRBV6-5,.,TRBJ2-6,.,CASSSPGGANVLTF,TGTGCCAGCAGTTCCCCGGGTGGGGCCAACGTCCTGACTTTC
TRBV18,.,TRBJ2-1,.,CASSPPLGEQFF,TGTGCCAGCTCACCACCGTTAGGTGAGCAGTTCTTC
TRBV27,few,TRBJ2-3,TRBD1,CASSTGTGGVNTQYF,TGTGCCAGCAGTACGGGGACAGGGGGGGTAAATACGCAGTATTTT
TRBV29-1,.,TRBJ2-5,.,CSVVGPQTQYF,TGCAGCGTTGTCGGACCCCAGACCCAGTACTTC
TRBV4-2,few,TRBJ2-1,TRBD2,CASSLRLAGGVNEQFF,TGTGCCAGCAGCCTTAGACTAGCGGGAGGGGTCAATGAGCAGTTCTTC
TRBV7-2,few,TRBJ2-7,.,CASSFYTGPSYEQYF,TGTGCCAGCAGCTTCTACACCGGTCCCTCCTACGAGCAGTACTTC
TRBV7-2,.,TRBJ1-2,.,CASRGGRGYTF,TGTGCCAGCAGGGGGGGACGAGGCTACACCTTC
TRBV15,.,TRBJ1-3,.,CATSSTFSGNTIYF,TGTGCCACCAGCTCCACTTTTTCTGGAAACACCATATATTTT
TRBV29-1,few,TRBJ2-3,TRBD1,CSARQGGTDTQYF,TGCAGCGCGAGACAGGGTGGCACAGATACGCAGTATTTT
TRBV7-2,few,TRBJ2-5,.,CASRTDSQETQYF,TGTGCCAGCAGGACGGACTCCCAAGAGACCCAGTACTTC
TRBV3-1,.,TRBJ2-1,TRBD2,CASSLRGTSGLVNEQFF,TGTGCCAGCAGCCTCCGAGGGACTAGCGGGCTCGTGAATGAGCAGTTCTTC
TRBV11-2,.,TRBJ2-2,.,CASSLIPTLSGTGELFF,TGTGCCAGCAGCCTTATCCCCACTTTAAGCGGCACCGGGGAGCTGTTTTTT
TRBV6-1,.,TRBJ2-3,TRBD2,CASSEILAGGTDTQYF,TGTGCCAGCAGTGAAATCCTAGCGGGAGGGACAGATACGCAGTATTTT
TRBV9,few,TRBJ2-6,.,CASSVDSGRRFSGANVLTF,TGTGCCAGCAGCGTAGATTCGGGCAGGAGATTCTCTGGGGCCAACGTCCTGACTTTC
TRBV10-3,few,TRBJ1-5,.,CAISDGHGNQPQHF,TGTGCCATCAGTGACGGACACGGCAATCAGCCCCAGCATTTT
TRBV29-1,few,TRBJ2-5,.,CSVGRAAETQYF,TGCAGCGTTGGAAGGGCGGCGGAGACCCAGTACTTC
TRBV5-1,few,TRBJ1-2,TRBD1,CASSLAGQGFNGYTF,TGCGCCAGCAGCTTGGCGGGACAGGGATTCAATGGCTACACCTTC
TRBV28,.,TRBJ1-2,TRBD1,CASSRPGQRPDYGYTF,TGTGCCAGCAGCCGCCCGGGACAGCGCCCGGACTATGGCTACACCTTC
TRBV11-2,few,TRBJ2-3,.,CASSPPLDTQYF,TGTGCCAGCAGCCCTCCGTTGGATACGCAGTATTTT
TRBV12-3/TRBV12-4,few,TRBJ1-4,.,CASREPTVLGTNEKLFF,TGTGCCAGCAGAGAACCAACAGTACTCGGCACTAATGAAAAACTGTTTTTT
TRBV6-1,few,TRBJ2-1,TRBD2,CASSEWTSGPYEQFF,TGTGCCAGCAGTGAATGGACTAGCGGGCCCTATGAGCAGTTCTTC
TRBV7-9,.,TRBJ2-3,TRBD1,CASSLGAQGETDTQYF,TGTGCCAGCAGCTTAGGGGCCCAGGGGGAGACAGATACGCAGTATTTT
TRBV28,.,TRBJ2-1,TRBD1,CASSGQGAVSYNEQFF,TGTGCCAGCAGCGGTCAGGGGGCAGTGTCCTACAATGAGCAGTTCTTC
TRBV3-1,.,TRBJ1-1,TRBD1,CASSRYRGEDGSTEAFF,TGTGCCAGCAGCCGGTACAGGGGGGAAGACGGTAGCACTGAAGCTTTCTTT
TRBV20-1,.,TRBJ2-5,.,CSAQDSNYQETQYF,TGCAGTGCCCAGGACAGTAACTACCAAGAGACCCAGTACTTC
TRBV7-2,.,TRBJ1-6,.,CASSLMQGANSPLHF,TGTGCCAGCAGCTTAATGCAGGGCGCTAATTCACCCCTCCACTTT
TRBV4-3,many,TRBJ2-1,TRBD2,CASSVGLAGGHNEQFF,TGCGCCAGCAGCGTCGGACTAGCGGGGGGGCATAATGAGCAGTTCTTC
TRBV5-1,.,TRBJ2-5,.,CTRTKETQYF,TGCACCAGGACCAAGGAGACCCAGTACTTC
TRBV9,few,TRBJ2-5,.,CASSDPGSVETQYF,TGTGCCAGCAGCGACCCGGGCTCCGTAGAGACCCAGTACTTC
TRBV7-8,.,TRBJ2-1,.,CASSIIVGAYNEQFF,TGTGCCAGCAGTATAATCGTAGGGGCCTACAATGAGCAGTTCTTC
TRBV5-6,few,TRBJ1-1,.,CASSQLDSRFTEAFF,TGTGCCAGCAGCCAATTGGACAGTAGATTCACTGAAGCTTTCTTT
TRBV12-3/TRBV12-4,.,TRBJ2-3,.,CASSHDRPSPQGVGDTQYF,TGTGCCAGCAGTCACGACCGACCTTCACCACAGGGTGTGGGGGATACGCAGTATTTT
TRBV27,.,TRBJ2-7,TRBD2,CASSSEAGGRGNEQYF,TGTGCCAGCAGTTCCGAAGCGGGAGGGAGAGGTAACGAGCAGTACTTC
TRBV25-1,few,TRBJ1-2,.,CASSVEAAYGYTF,TGTGCCAGCAGTGTGGAGGCTGCCTATGGCTACACCTTC
TRBV5-1,.,TRBJ2-7,.,CASSSEGMEQYF,TGCGCCAGCAGCTCCGAGGGGATGGAGCAGTACTTC
TRBV2,.,TRBJ2-5,.,CASSTLETGTQETLYF,TGTGCCAGCAGCACCTTAGAGACAGGAACTCAAGAGACCCTGTACTTC
TRBV27,.,TRBJ2-7,TRBD1,CASSSRGIYEQYF,TGTGCCAGCAGTTCCAGGGGGATCTACGAGCAGTACTTC
TRBV29-1,.,TRBJ2-7,.,CSVSSLGEQYF,TGCAGCGTTAGTTCCTTGGGCGAGCAGTACTTC